The rows below give T cell receptor beta chains drawn from one sample of a study of T cells in Graves' hyperthyroidism and ophthalmopathy. One entry per CDR3 protein results from TCRdb running MiXCR on the multiplex PCR reads. The sample holds 480,000 or so distinct CDR3 sequences, about 45% seen once. The sequenced sample consisted of peripheral blood or thyroid tissue (not recorded which). These receptors all stem from an adult woman with Graves' disease, either hyperthyroidism or ophthalmopathy (not recorded which). Each CDR3 is given with its conserved first and last residue. A D gene is named only where the DNA matches it firmly. The size entry is marked missing in some rows and otherwise reads once, few, many or a size class.

j_gene | v_gene | d_gene | abundance | CDR3nt | CDR3aa
TRBJ1-4 | TRBV5-1 | NA | NA | TGCGCCAGCAGCGACCTGGCCGGGGAACTGTTTTTT | CASSDLAGELFF
TRBJ2-5 | TRBV7-6 | NA | few | TGTGCCAGCAGCTACGTTGGCAGGGGACAAGAGACCCAGTACTTC | CASSYVGRGQETQYF
TRBJ1-2 | TRBV20-1 | TRBD1 | many | TGCAGTGCGCCCCCCCCCGGGACAGGGAGGTATGGCTACACCTTC | CSAPPPGTGRYGYTF
TRBJ1-6 | TRBV29-1 | TRBD1 | NA | TGCGCAACACAGGGGAGCTCCTATAATTCACCCCCCCACTTT | CATQGSSYNSPPHF
TRBJ1-2 | TRBV10-3 | NA | few | TGTGCCACATTTGGAGAGAGCTCTGGAAACACCTTC | CATFGESSGNTF
TRBJ1-2 | TRBV20-1 | NA | NA | TGCAGTGCTAGCATCACGGTTTCTCAAGGCTACACCTTC | CSASITVSQGYTF
TRBJ1-5 | TRBV10-3 | TRBD1 | NA | TGTGCCATCAGTGACTCGGACAGGGGCTTGGATCAGCCCCAGCATTTT | CAISDSDRGLDQPQHF
TRBJ1-6 | TRBV27 | TRBD1 | many | TGTGCCAGCAGTTTAACCGGGACAGAGAATTCACCCCTCCACTTT | CASSLTGTENSPLHF
TRBJ1-3 | TRBV5-1 | NA | few | TGCGCCAGCAGCCCCGGGACGTCCGGAAACACCATATATTTT | CASSPGTSGNTIYF
TRBJ2-7 | TRBV2 | TRBD2 | NA | TGTGCCAGCAGTGGGGGTAGCGGGAGATCCTACGAGCAGTACTTC | CASSGGSGRSYEQYF
TRBJ2-7 | TRBV15 | NA | NA | TGTGCCACCAGCAGCCCCCGGGGCAACTTCGTATACGAGCAGTACTTC | CATSSPRGNFVYEQYF
TRBJ2-7 | TRBV10-3 | NA | NA | TGTGCCATCAGTGTCGAACAGGGCCCCTACGAGCAGTACTTC | CAISVEQGPYEQYF
TRBJ2-2 | TRBV6-1 | NA | NA | TGTGCCAGCAGTAAGGCGACGGGGGGGGAGCTGTTTTTT | CASSKATGGELFF
TRBJ2-7 | TRBV7-7 | NA | few | TGTGCTAGCAGCTTATCGGGGATCTACGAGCAGTACTTC | CASSLSGIYEQYF
TRBJ1-5 | TRBV7-9 | NA | NA | TGTGCCAGCAGCTCGGGGACAAATAGCAATCAGCCCCAGCATTTT | CASSSGTNSNQPQHF
TRBJ1-4 | TRBV29-1 | NA | NA | TGCAGCGCCAAAGAGCCATTATCTGGGGGGGAAAAACTGTTTTTT | CSAKEPLSGGEKLFF
TRBJ1-5 | TRBV20-1 | TRBD1 | many | TGCAGTGCGAATCCGGGACAGGGTCATCAGCCCCAGCATTTT | CSANPGQGHQPQHF
TRBJ2-7 | TRBV7-8 | NA | NA | TGTGCCAGCAGCTTAGGGGGGTTCGGCTCCTACGAGCAGTACTTC | CASSLGGFGSYEQYF
TRBJ1-2 | TRBV4-1 | NA | few | TGCGCCAGCAGCCAAGGGTGGGGAAGCTATGGCTACACCTTC | CASSQGWGSYGYTF
TRBJ1-1 | TRBV29-1 | TRBD1 | NA | TGCAGCGTACGGACCGGGACAGACCCTAACTATGGCTACACTGAAGCTTTCTTT | CSVRTGTDPNYGYTEAFF
TRBJ1-5 | TRBV19 | TRBD1 | many | TGTGCCAGCCAACAGGGGCGAGGACAGCCCCAGCATTTT | CASQQGRGQPQHF
TRBJ2-5 | TRBV28 | NA | few | TGTGCCAGCAACCTTGGACGGAACCAAGAGACCCAGTACTTC | CASNLGRNQETQYF
TRBJ2-7 | TRBV10-3 | NA | NA | TGTGCCATCTTGTCACCTGCGGGGTCCTACGAGCAGTACTTC | CAILSPAGSYEQYF
TRBJ1-2 | TRBV2 | NA | NA | NA | CASSQTSVYFCAIIRTFYGYTF
TRBJ2-7 | TRBV9 | TRBD1 | NA | TGTGCCAGCAGCCAGACCGCGACAGGGTCTAACGAGCAGTACTTC | CASSQTATGSNEQYF
TRBJ1-5 | TRBV20-1 | TRBD1 | NA | TGCAGTGCTAGAGTACAGGGGAATCGCAATCAGCCCCAGCATTTT | CSARVQGNRNQPQHF
TRBJ2-5 | TRBV7-9 | NA | NA | TGTGCCAGCAGTGAAGCACCAACTAGGGGCTACCAAGAGACCCAGTACTTC | CASSEAPTRGYQETQYF
TRBJ1-5 | TRBV6-6 | NA | many | TGTGCCAGCAGGCGTCGGGGGGGGGGCAAGGGCAATCAGCCCCAGCATTTT | CASRRRGGGKGNQPQHF
TRBJ1-4 | TRBV7-9 | NA | many | TGTGCCAGCAGCAGCAGGGGTGGTGAAAAACTGTTTTTT | CASSSRGGEKLFF
TRBJ2-2 | TRBV5-1 | NA | many | TGCGCCAGCACGAGCACTACATCGAACACCGGGGAGCTGTTTTTT | CASTSTTSNTGELFF
TRBJ2-2 | TRBV2 | NA | NA | TGTGCCAGCAGTGACCAGGCAACGAACACCGGGGAGCTGTCTTGG | CASSDQATNTGELSW
TRBJ1-2 | TRBV20-1 | NA | NA | TGCAGTGCTAGAGAGACGGAATTCTATGGCTACACCTTC | CSARETEFYGYTF
TRBJ1-2 | TRBV7-2 | TRBD1 | many | TGTGCCAGCAGCTTCCAGACAGGGGGGCACTATGGCTACACCTTC | CASSFQTGGHYGYTF
TRBJ1-1 | TRBV19 | TRBD1 | many | TGTGCCAGTAGGGGCCGGGACAGGGTGTCCACTGAAGCTTTCTTT | CASRGRDRVSTEAFF
TRBJ1-1 | TRBV10-3 | NA | NA | TGTGCCATCGCATCAGGGTCGGACACTGAAGCTTTCTTC | CAIASGSDTEAFF